This is a list of T cell receptor beta chains from one sample in a study of blood T cell repertoires in COVID-19. Measured with immunoSEQ multiplex PCR; TCRdb has only the in-frame clones, and not every one. The table includes about 98,000 clones, 82% detected once. Sample: peripheral blood. These receptors all stem from an elderly man with acute or convalescent COVID-19. Both conserved end residues are part of each CDR3. The D gene is left open where the match is weak. A clone size is listed for some rows: how often the clone was seen (once, few, many), or a class if it is expanded.

v_call,cdr3_length,clone_size,d_call,j_call,cdr3_nt,cdr3_aa
TRBV7-9,14,few,-,TRBJ2-5,TGTGCCAGCAGCTCTGGGGAGTACCAAGAGACCCAGTACTTC,CASSSGEYQETQYF
TRBV19,18,-,TRBD1,TRBJ2-2,TGTGCCAGTGGGGATCCTTCAGGGGGCGCGGGCAAATTTGGGGAGCTGTTTTTT,CASGDPSGGAGKFGELFF
TRBV5-1,16,-,TRBD1,TRBJ1-3,TGCGCCAGCGCCACAGGGGGCGCCGTCGGTGGAAACACCATATATTTT,CASATGGAVGGNTIYF
TRBV5-5,14,-,-,TRBJ2-2,TGTGCCAGCAGCGCCGGGGGTAACACCGGGGAGCTGTTTTTT,CASSAGGNTGELFF
TRBV7-9,13,-,-,TRBJ2-7,TGTGCCAGCAGCTCACACATAACGGGCGAGCAGTACTTC,CASSSHITGEQYF
TRBV24-1,13,-,-,TRBJ2-3,TGTGCCTGCCGGGACAAAAACACAGATACGCAGTATTTT,CACRDKNTDTQYF
TRBV12-5,17,-,TRBD1,TRBJ2-2,TGTGCTAGTGGTTTGGGCAGGGGGCCGGAGGACACCGGGGAGCTGTTTTTT,CASGLGRGPEDTGELFF
TRBV5-1,14,few,TRBD1,TRBJ2-1,TGCGCCAGCAGCCCGGGACAGGGGTACAATGAGCAGTTCTTC,CASSPGQGYNEQFF
TRBV15,13,-,-,TRBJ2-5,TGTGCCACCAGCAGCCACAGGGAAGAGACCCAGTACTTC,CATSSHREETQYF
TRBV6-5,15,-,TRBD2,TRBJ2-5,TGTGCCAGCAGCCTGACTAGCGGGGCGGGAGAGACCCAGTACTTC,CASSLTSGAGETQYF
TRBV7-9,14,-,TRBD1,TRBJ2-7,TGTGCCAGCAGCCCTGGACAGGGTGGATACGAGCAGTACTTC,CASSPGQGGYEQYF
TRBV19,14,-,-,TRBJ2-1,TGTGCCAGTAGTATATCAGGGATCGGTGATGAGCAGTTCTTC,CASSISGIGDEQFF
TRBV28,16,-,-,TRBJ1-2,TGTGCCAGCACCTTCGACAGTCATGGCGCCAACTATGGCTACACCTTC,CASTFDSHGANYGYTF
TRBV19,15,-,-,TRBJ1-2,TGTGCCAGTAGTATCTCGCCAGGGATTCTGTATGGCTACACCTTC,CASSISPGILYGYTF
TRBV3-1/TRBV3-2,14,-,TRBD2,TRBJ2-1,TGTGCCAGCAGCCGTAGCGGGACCTACAATGAGCAGTTCTTC,CASSRSGTYNEQFF
TRBV5-4,14,-,-,TRBJ2-2,TGTGCCAGCAGCCGGCAGGTGTTCACCGGGGAGCTGTTTTTT,CASSRQVFTGELFF
TRBV4-3,18,-,TRBD2,TRBJ2-1,TGCGCCAGCAGCCCCCTCGGCCTAGCGGGAGGGCCAGGGGATGAGCAGTTCTTC,CASSPLGLAGGPGDEQFF
TRBV15,16,few,-,TRBJ2-7,TGTGCCACCAGCAAGGGCTCCGGGAAAGTCTCCTACGAGCAGTACTTC,CATSKGSGKVSYEQYF
TRBV11-2,14,-,-,TRBJ2-3,TGTGCCAGCAGCTTAGCCCAGTCCGCAGATACGCAGTATTTT,CASSLAQSADTQYF
TRBV9,16,-,TRBD1,TRBJ1-6,TGTGCCAGCAGCGCCAATCAGGGGGCATCTAATTCACCCCTCCACTTT,CASSANQGASNSPLHF
TRBV7-8,15,once,-,TRBJ1-2,TGTGCCAGCAGCCCCAGGGAACAGGCCTACTATGGCTACACCTTC,CASSPREQAYYGYTF
TRBV6-5,13,once,-,TRBJ2-5,TGTGCCAGCAGTTCCCAACGGGAAGAGACCCAGTACTTC,CASSSQREETQYF